Shown below are 2 T cell receptor beta chains from a single sample sequenced in a study of cytomegalovirus exposure and HLA in healthy donors. Vbeta (60) and Jbeta (13) primers were used in the PCR. Repertoires were generated with immunoSEQ multiplex PCR, while TCRdb's copy carries only in-frame clones and drops some. Among approximately 180,000 clones listed, around 70% were seen once. Sequencing was done on a sample of PBMCs. The receptors derive from a male donor in good health and CMV-seronegative.

The chain carries TRBV28 and TRBJ1-1; maybe TRBD1 (6 bases). Trimming took 6 bases from V and 8 from J, leaving 25 bases between them. CDR3 length: 16 residues. Germline V gene data show CDR1 as MDHEN and CDR2 as SYDVKM. The CDR3 spells CASSSAGGGRGLEAFF. CDR3 in DNA: TGTGCCAGCAGCTCCGCCGGGGGCGGGAGGGGTTTAGAAGCTTTCTTT.

This chain links TRBV5-1 with TRBJ1-6; 7 bases are shared with TRBD1. The germline V gene has CDR1 SGHRS and CDR2 YFSETQ. Trimming removed 9 bases from V and 7 bases from J; junction bases left unmatched: 22. CDR3 length: 18 residues. The CDR3 coding sequence is TGCGCCACCCCGGGGGACAGTCGGGGCGGGAATGGAAATTCACCCCTCCACTTT. Protein: CATPGDSRGGNGNSPLHF. Using reference TRBV5-1 and TRBJ1-6 for the parts outside the CDR3, the full variable domain is KAGVTQTPRYLIKTRGQQVTLSCSPISGHRSVSWYQQTPGQGLQFLFEYFSETQRNKGNFPGRFSGRQFSNSRSEMNVSTLELGDSALYLCATPGDSRGGNGNSPLHFGNGTRLTVT.